This T cell receptor (beta chain) was identified during a study of T cell repertoires in cytomegalovirus infection. The wider study: Peptides in the study included HLA-C-restricted and HLA-B-restricted CMV epitopes. CMV infection plus the matching HLA type was flagged by public TCR beta signatures.

The CDR3 is 18 amino acids. The V gene lost 0 bases and the J gene lost 3 bases, with 19 bases spanning the gap. From germline, CDR1 is LNHDA and CDR2 SQIVND (reference sequence). This clonotype was found a few times. Its antigen is as yet unknown. TCRdb re-called the reads through MiXCR, storing one row per CDR3 protein. The sample consists of about 890,000 distinct CDR3 sequences, around 31% of them appearing once. General study points: Ex vivo, HLA-C-restricted CMV-specific TCR beta clonotypes prevailed over the rest of the response. Cumulative public TCR beta family frequency identified CMV carriers with the relevant HLA.

The sequence was collected from a human donor in good health (CMV status not recorded). Some clones in this sample may be carry-over from other donors' samples. V gene TRBV19 combines with J gene TRBJ2-3, with D possibly TRBD2 on 5 matching bases. Source: cultured CD8+ T cells from PBMCs, taken from culture after CMV antigen stimulation. The chain's CDR3 is CASSIDLRRLARTDTQYF. Here the CDR3 DNA reads TGTGCCAGTAGTATAGATCTACGACGCCTAGCCCGGACAGATACGCAGTATTTT. Filled out from reference TRBV19 and TRBJ2-3, the complete variable domain reads DGGITQSPKYLFRKEGQNVTLSCEQNLNHDAMYWYRQDPGQGLRLIYYSQIVNDFQKGDIAEGYSVSREKKESFPLTVTSAQKNPTAFYLCASSIDLRRLARTDTQYFGPGTRLTVL.